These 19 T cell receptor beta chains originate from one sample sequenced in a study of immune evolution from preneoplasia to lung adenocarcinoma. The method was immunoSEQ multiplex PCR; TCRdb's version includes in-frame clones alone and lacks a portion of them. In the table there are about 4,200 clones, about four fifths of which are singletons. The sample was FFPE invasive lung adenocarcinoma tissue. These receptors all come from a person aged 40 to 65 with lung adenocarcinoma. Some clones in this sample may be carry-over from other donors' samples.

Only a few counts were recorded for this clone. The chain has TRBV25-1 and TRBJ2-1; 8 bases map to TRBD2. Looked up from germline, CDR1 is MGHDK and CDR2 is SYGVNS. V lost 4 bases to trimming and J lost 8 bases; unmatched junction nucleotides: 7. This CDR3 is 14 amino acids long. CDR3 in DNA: TGTGCCAGCAGTGGGGAGCGGGAGTCCGATGAGCAGTTCTTC. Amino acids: CASSGERESDEQFF.

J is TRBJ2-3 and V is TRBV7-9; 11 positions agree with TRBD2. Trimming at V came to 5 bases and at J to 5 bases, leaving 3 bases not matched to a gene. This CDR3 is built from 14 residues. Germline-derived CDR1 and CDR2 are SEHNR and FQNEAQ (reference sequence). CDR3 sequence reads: CASSPGLAGDTQYF. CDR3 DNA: TGTGCCAGCAGCCCCGGACTAGCGGGAGATACGCAGTATTTT.

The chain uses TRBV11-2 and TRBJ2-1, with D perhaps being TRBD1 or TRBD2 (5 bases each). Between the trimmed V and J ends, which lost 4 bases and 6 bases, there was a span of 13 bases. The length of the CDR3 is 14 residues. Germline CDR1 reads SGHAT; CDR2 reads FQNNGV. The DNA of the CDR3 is TGTGCCAGCAGCTCTAGGGACCAGGGCAATGAGCAGTTCTTC. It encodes CASSSRDQGNEQFF.

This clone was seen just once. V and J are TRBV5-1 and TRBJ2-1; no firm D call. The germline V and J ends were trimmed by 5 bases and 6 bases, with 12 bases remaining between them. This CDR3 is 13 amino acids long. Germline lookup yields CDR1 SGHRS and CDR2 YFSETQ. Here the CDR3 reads CASSIGQPNEQFF. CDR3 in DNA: TGCGCCAGCAGTATTGGTCAACCCAATGAGCAGTTCTTC.

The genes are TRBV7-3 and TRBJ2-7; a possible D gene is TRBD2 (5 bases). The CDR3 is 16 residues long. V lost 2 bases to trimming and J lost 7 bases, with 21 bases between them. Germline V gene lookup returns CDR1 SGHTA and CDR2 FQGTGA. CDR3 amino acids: CASSLHASGLSKEQYF. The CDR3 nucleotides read TGTGCCAGCAGCTTACACGCTTCAGGACTTAGTAAGGAGCAGTACTTC.

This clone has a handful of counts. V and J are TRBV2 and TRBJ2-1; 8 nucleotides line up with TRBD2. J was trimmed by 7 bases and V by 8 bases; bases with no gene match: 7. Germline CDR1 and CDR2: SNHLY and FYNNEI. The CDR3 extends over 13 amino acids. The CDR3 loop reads CASGREVGNEQFF. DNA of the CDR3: TGTGCCAGCGGGCGGGAGGTCGGGAATGAGCAGTTCTTC.

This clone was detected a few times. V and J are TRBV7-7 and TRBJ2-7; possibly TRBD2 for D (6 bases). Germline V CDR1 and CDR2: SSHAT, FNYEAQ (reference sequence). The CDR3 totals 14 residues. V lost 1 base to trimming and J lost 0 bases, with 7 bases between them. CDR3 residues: CASSLEEGSYEQYF. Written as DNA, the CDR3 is TGTGCCAGCAGCTTAGAGGAGGGCTCCTACGAGCAGTACTTC.

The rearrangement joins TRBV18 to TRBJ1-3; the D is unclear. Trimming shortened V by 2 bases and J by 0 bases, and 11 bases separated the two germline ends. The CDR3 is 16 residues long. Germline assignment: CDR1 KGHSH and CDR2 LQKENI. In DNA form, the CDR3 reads TGTGCCAGCTCACCAGTCACCGTGTTCTCTGGAAACACCATATATTTT. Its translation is CASSPVTVFSGNTIYF.

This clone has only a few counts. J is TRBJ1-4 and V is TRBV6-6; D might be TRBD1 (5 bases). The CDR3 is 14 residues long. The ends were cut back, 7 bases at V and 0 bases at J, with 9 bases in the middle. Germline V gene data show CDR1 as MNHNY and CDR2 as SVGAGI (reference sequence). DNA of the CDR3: TGTGCCAGCAAGAAGACAGCAACTAATGAAAAACTGTTTTTT. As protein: CASKKTATNEKLFF.

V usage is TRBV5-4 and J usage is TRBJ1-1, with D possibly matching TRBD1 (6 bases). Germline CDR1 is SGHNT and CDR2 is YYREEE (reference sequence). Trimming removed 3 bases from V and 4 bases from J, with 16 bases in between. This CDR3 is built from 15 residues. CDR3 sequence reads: CASSYDLGGATEAFF. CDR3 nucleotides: TGTGCCAGCAGCTACGACTTGGGGGGGGCCACTGAAGCTTTCTTT. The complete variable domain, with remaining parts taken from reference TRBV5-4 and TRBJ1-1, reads ETGVTQSPTHLIKTRGQQVTLRCSSQSGHNTVSWYQQALGQGPQFIFQYYREEENGRGNFPPRFSGLQFPNYSSELNVNALELDDSALYLCASSYDLGGATEAFFGQGTRLTVV.

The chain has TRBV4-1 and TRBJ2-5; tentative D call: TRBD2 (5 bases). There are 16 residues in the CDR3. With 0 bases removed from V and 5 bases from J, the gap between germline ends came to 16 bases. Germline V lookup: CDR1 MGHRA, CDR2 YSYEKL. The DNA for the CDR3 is TGCGCCAGCAGCCAAGACTCCGGGATCGGTGGGGAGACCCAGTACTTC. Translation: CASSQDSGIGGETQYF.

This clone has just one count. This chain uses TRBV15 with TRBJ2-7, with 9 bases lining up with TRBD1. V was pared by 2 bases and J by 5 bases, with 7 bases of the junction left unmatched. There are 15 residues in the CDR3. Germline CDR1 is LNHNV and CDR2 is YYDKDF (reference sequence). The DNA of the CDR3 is TGTGCCACCAGCAGATCCCAGGGGACAGGGAACGAGCAGTACTTC. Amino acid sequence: CATSRSQGTGNEQYF.

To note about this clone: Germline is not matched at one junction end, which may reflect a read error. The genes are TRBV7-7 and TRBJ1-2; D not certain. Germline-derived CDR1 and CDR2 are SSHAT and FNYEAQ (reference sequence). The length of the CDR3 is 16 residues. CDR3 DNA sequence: TGTGCTAGCAGCTTAGCCCCAGTTAGGAAACCCTATGGCTACACCTTC. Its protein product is CASSLAPVRKPYGYTF. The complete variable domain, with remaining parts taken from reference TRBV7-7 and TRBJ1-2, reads GAGVSQSPRYKVTKRGQDVTLRCDPISSHATLYWYQQALGQGPEFLTYFNYEAQPDKSGLPSDRFSAERPEGSISTLTIQRTEQRDSAMYRCASSLAPVRKPYGYTFGSGTRLTVV.

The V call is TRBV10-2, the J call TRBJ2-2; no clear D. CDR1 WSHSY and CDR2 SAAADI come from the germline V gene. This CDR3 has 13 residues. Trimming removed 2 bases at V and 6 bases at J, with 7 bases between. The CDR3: CASSEAGAGELFF. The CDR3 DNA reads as TGCGCCAGCAGTGAGGCTGGGGCCGGGGAGCTGTTTTTT.

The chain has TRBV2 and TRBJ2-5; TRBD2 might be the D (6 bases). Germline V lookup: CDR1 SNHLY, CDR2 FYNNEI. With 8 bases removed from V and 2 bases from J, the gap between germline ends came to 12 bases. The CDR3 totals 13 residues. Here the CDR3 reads CASGDFFQETQYF. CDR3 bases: TGTGCCAGCGGGGACTTTTTTCAAGAGACCCAGTACTTC.

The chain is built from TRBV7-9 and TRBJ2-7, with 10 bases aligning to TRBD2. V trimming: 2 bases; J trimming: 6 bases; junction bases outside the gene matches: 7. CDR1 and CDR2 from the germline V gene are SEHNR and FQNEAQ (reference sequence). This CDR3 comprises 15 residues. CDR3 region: CASSLRSVAGGEQYF. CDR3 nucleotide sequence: TGTGCCAGCAGCTTAAGGTCGGTAGCGGGAGGCGAGCAGTACTTC. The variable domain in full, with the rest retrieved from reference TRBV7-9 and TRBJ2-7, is DTGVSQNPRHKITKRGQNVTFRCDPISEHNRLYWYRQTLGQGPEFLTYFQNEAQLEKSRLLSDRFSAERPKGSFSTLEIQRTEQGDSAMYLCASSLRSVAGGEQYFGPGTRLTVT.

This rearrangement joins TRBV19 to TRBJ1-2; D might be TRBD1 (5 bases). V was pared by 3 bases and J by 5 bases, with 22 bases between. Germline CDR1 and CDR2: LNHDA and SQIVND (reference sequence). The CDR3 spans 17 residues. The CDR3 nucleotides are TGTGCCAGTAGTATCGACATTCAGGGCCCCGGGTGGTATGGCTACACCTTC. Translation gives CASSIDIQGPGWYGYTF.

This CDR3 is CASGQKNTEAFF. DNA of the CDR3: TGTGCCTCTGGACAGAAGAACACTGAAGCTTTCTTT. The chain couples TRBV30 to TRBJ1-1; the D gene is possibly TRBD1 (6 bases). V was clipped by 7 bases and J by 1 base, with 10 bases between them. CDR3 length: 12 amino acids. CDR1 and CDR2 (germline): GTSNPN, SVGIG (reference sequence). Full variable domain (rest looked up from reference TRBV30 and TRBJ1-1): SQTIHQWPATLVQPVGSPLSLECTVEGTSNPNLYWYRQAAGRGLQLLFYSVGIGQISSEVPQNLSASRPQDRQFILSSKKLLLSDSGFYLCASGQKNTEAFFGQGTRLTVV.

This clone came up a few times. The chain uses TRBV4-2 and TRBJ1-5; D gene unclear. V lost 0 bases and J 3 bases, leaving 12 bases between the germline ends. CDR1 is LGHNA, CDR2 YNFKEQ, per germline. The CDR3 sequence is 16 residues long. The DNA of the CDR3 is TGTGCCAGCAGCCAAGATCTCTCAGGTTACAATCAGCCCCAGCATTTT. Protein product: CASSQDLSGYNQPQHF.